This TCR beta chain comes out of a study of T cell responses to AZD1222 COVID-19 vaccine. Notes on the study in general: Spike-spanning, vaccine-associated CD4 TCRs were dominant at 160-218 and 743-854.

Method: immunoSEQ multiplex PCR; TCRdb's copy keeps in-frame clones and lacks some. The sample records under 140,000 clones, around 93% being singletons. In germline, CDR1 is SEHNR, CDR2 FQNEAQ (reference sequence). The length of the CDR3 is 11 residues. Trimming removed 5 bases at V and 1 base at J, with 2 bases between. In the case of this clone: No antigen is known for it.

This sequence was found in an adult who received the AZD1222 COVID-19 vaccine. The chain combines TRBV7-9 with TRBJ2-5; D unclear. The sample consisted of peripheral blood, taken 28 days after the second AZD1222 dose. The CDR3 sequence: CASSRQETQYF. The CDR3 DNA is TGTGCCAGCAGCCGCCAAGAGACCCAGTACTTC.